The following is a T cell receptor beta chain sequence with its context. The authors' processing: Reference gene primer amplification gave nucleated cell count estimates. Repertoires were generated with immunoSEQ multiplex PCR, while TCRdb's copy carries only in-frame clones and drops some. From that table come the V and J calls and clone size; the DNA was used to work out D and trimming. The repertoire holds 80,000 to 100,000 clones, with 65% to 90% as singletons. These data originate in a study of blood T cell repertoires in COVID-19. At the level of the study: COVID-19 samples from acute and convalescent phases originated in the United States, Italy and Spain.

There are 16 residues in the CDR3. V lost 1 base to trimming and J lost 6 bases; unmatched junction nucleotides: 7. Germline loops: CDR1 MNHEY, CDR2 SMNVEV (reference sequence). The V and J genes are TRBV27 and TRBJ2-3; 10 bases align to TRBD2. Material for sequencing was peripheral blood. The receptor was derived from a man in his 70s with active or convalescent COVID-19. The CDR3 coding sequence is TGTGCCAGCAGTTTATTGGCTAGCGGGGGAGGGGATACGCAGTATTTT. Residues: CASSLLASGGGDTQYF.